Below, 23 T cell receptor beta chains from the same sample are listed, as sequenced in a study of blood T cell repertoires in COVID-19. Profiled with immunoSEQ multiplex PCR; TCRdb holds only in-frame clones, not every one. The profile shows 410,000 or so clones, roughly 90% of them singletons. The sample was peripheral blood. The source is a woman aged 35 to 49 with COVID-19, enrolled during active disease.

The rearrangement uses TRBV5-1 and TRBJ2-7; tentatively, D is TRBD2 (6 bases). The CDR3 totals 15 residues. Trimming removed 4 bases from V and 1 base from J, with 15 bases in between. Germline CDR1 is SGHRS and CDR2 is YFSETQ. CDR3 sequence: CASSLPAGVSYEQYF. The CDR3, as DNA: TGCGCCAGCAGCCTCCCAGCGGGTGTATCCTACGAGCAGTACTTC.

The chain links TRBV13 to TRBJ1-1; possibly TRBD1 for D (6 bases). Germline CDR1 is PRHDT and CDR2 is FYEKMQ (reference sequence). This CDR3 comprises 12 residues. With 5 bases removed from V and 7 bases from J, the gap between germline ends came to 11 bases. The CDR3: CASSLRGSEAFF. Here the CDR3 DNA reads TGTGCCAGCAGCCTTAGGGGGAGTGAAGCTTTCTTT.

This rearrangement joins TRBV9 to TRBJ2-3, with 12 bases aligning to TRBD2. This CDR3 has 19 residues. CDR1 is SGDLS, CDR2 YYNGEE, per germline. V gave up 3 bases and J gave up 0 bases; unmatched junction bases: 11. The CDR3 reads CASSDGLAGTDTSTDTQYF. CDR3 DNA sequence: TGTGCCAGCAGCGACGGACTAGCGGGAACAGATACTAGCACAGATACGCAGTATTTT.

This chain uses TRBV7-2 with TRBJ1-1, with TRBD1 matching over 7 bases. The V gene's germline CDR1 is SGHTA and CDR2 FQGNSA. The V segment lost 4 bases and the J segment 13 bases; nucleotides outside the gene matches: 12. The CDR3 has 13 amino acids. Here the CDR3 DNA reads TGTGCCAGCAGCTCACGACAGGGTGGTTTGGTTTTCTTT. Translation: CASSSRQGGLVFF.

This chain links TRBV27 with TRBJ1-5; 7 nucleotides match TRBD1. The CDR3 is made up of 14 amino acids. With 6 bases clipped from V and 6 bases from J, the junction kept 8 bases outside the gene matches. Germline V gives CDR1 MNHEY, CDR2 SMNVEV (reference sequence). CDR3 loop: CASSTNRGRQPQHF. The CDR3, as DNA: TGTGCCAGCAGCACAAACAGGGGTCGTCAGCCCCAGCATTTT.

The V and J genes are TRBV19 and TRBJ2-1; 8 positions match TRBD2. Trimming removed 3 bases from V and 5 bases from J; junction bases left unmatched: 9. CDR1 and CDR2 (germline): LNHDA, SQIVND (reference sequence). The CDR3 loop spans 16 amino acids. This chain's CDR3 is CASSIFGLAVNNEQFF. Here the CDR3 DNA reads TGTGCCAGTAGTATCTTTGGACTAGCCGTCAACAATGAGCAGTTCTTC.

CDR3 protein: CASGLVGEGQNTEAFF. DNA of the CDR3: TGTGCTAGTGGTTTGGTGGGGGAGGGACAGAACACTGAAGCTTTCTTT. This chain joins TRBV12-5 and TRBJ1-1; D may be TRBD1 (6 bases). This CDR3 spans 16 amino acids. V was pared by 0 bases and J by 1 base, with 12 bases between. Germline CDR1 reads LGHNT; CDR2 reads FRNRAP.

V is TRBV6-2 or TRBV6-3 and J is TRBJ2-1, with D maybe TRBD2 (5 bases). Germline loops: CDR1 MNHEY, CDR2 SVGEGT. The length of the CDR3 is 15 residues. The V and J ends lost 5 bases and 7 bases respectively, with 18 bases between them. The CDR3: CASSPGNTWGNEQFF. The CDR3 nucleotides read TGTGCCAGCAGTCCCGGGAACACATGGGGAAATGAGCAGTTCTTC.

This chain connects TRBV2 to TRBJ1-2; weak D call: TRBD1 (6 bases). The CDR3 has 9 amino acids. Germline CDR1 reads SNHLY; CDR2 reads FYNNEI. V gave up 10 bases and J gave up 10 bases, with 10 bases separating them. DNA for the CDR3: TGTGCCACCAGGGGCTTCTACACCTTC. Encoded protein: CATRGFYTF. Using reference TRBV2 and TRBJ1-2 for the parts outside the CDR3, the full variable domain is EPEVTQTPSHQVTQMGQEVILRCVPISNHLYFYWYRQILGQKVEFLVSFYNNEISEKSEIFDDQFSVERPDGSNFTLKIRSTKLEDSAMYFCATRGFYTFGSGTRLTVV.

The V and J genes are TRBV19 and TRBJ2-7; D is unclear. This CDR3 region has 13 residues. Germline values: CDR1 LNHDA, CDR2 SQIVND (reference sequence). V gave up 7 bases and J gave up 4 bases, with 14 bases separating them. DNA of the CDR3: TGTGCCAGTATGGCTACCGGCGGTTACGAGCAGTACTTC. It translates to CASMATGGYEQYF.

The rearrangement joins TRBV27 to TRBJ2-1; 13 bases line up with TRBD2. The germline V gene has CDR1 MNHEY and CDR2 SMNVEV (reference sequence). The V gene end was trimmed by 7 bases and the J gene end by 0 bases; junction bases not matched to a gene: 6. CDR3 length: 17 residues. The CDR3 coding sequence is TGTGCCAGCAATCTCCGGACTAGCGGGAGCTCCTACAATGAGCAGTTCTTC. Its protein is CASNLRTSGSSYNEQFF.

The chain couples TRBV19 to TRBJ1-1, with 8 nucleotides matching TRBD1. Germline trimming cut 4 bases from V and 4 bases from J; bases unmatched to any gene: 8. This CDR3 region has 15 residues. The germline V gene has CDR1 LNHDA and CDR2 SQIVND (reference sequence). The CDR3 sequence: CASSTNRGGGTEAFF. CDR3 bases: TGTGCCAGTAGTACAAACAGGGGGGGAGGCACTGAAGCTTTCTTT.

The chain employs TRBV18 and TRBJ1-1; 7 bases agree with TRBD1. Germline-derived CDR1 and CDR2 are KGHSH and LQKENI. The V segment lost 1 base and the J segment 9 bases; nucleotides outside the gene matches: 11. The CDR3 extends over 15 amino acids. CDR3 coding DNA: TGTGCCAGCTCACCACAAGAGGGGGCGGAAACCCAAGCTTTCTTT. It translates to CASSPQEGAETQAFF.

The chain uses TRBV5-1 and TRBJ2-6, with D perhaps TRBD2 (6 bases). The CDR3 loop spans 18 amino acids. Germline-derived CDR1 and CDR2 are SGHRS and YFSETQ. V was shortened by 4 bases and J by 1 base, with 18 bases between the two germline ends. The CDR3 DNA follows: TGCGCCAGCAGCCTAATAGGGACTTCGCCGTCTGGGGCCAACGTCCTGACTTTC. It is translated as CASSLIGTSPSGANVLTF.

The chain recombines TRBV2 with TRBJ1-1; no firm D call. Trimming pared 3 bases from V and 0 bases from J, leaving 5 bases between. CDR1 SNHLY and CDR2 FYNNEI come from the germline V gene. This CDR3 contains 13 residues. DNA of the CDR3: TGTGCCAGCAGTGACGTTGTGAACACTGAAGCTTTCTTT. The encoded protein is CASSDVVNTEAFF. The whole variable domain, filled in from reference TRBV2 and TRBJ1-1, reads EPEVTQTPSHQVTQMGQEVILRCVPISNHLYFYWYRQILGQKVEFLVSFYNNEISEKSEIFDDQFSVERPDGSNFTLKIRSTKLEDSAMYFCASSDVVNTEAFFGQGTRLTVV.

The J gene is TRBJ1-6, the V gene TRBV5-1; D perhaps matches TRBD1 (5 bases). V was trimmed by 2 bases and J by 5 bases, leaving 14 bases between them. This CDR3 contains 16 residues. The germline V gene has CDR1 SGHRS and CDR2 YFSETQ. The CDR3 sequence is CASSFGRQTNNSPLHF. The CDR3 DNA reads TGCGCCAGCAGCTTTGGACGACAGACCAATAATTCACCCCTCCACTTT.

This clone has only a few counts. This rearrangement joins TRBV29-1 to TRBJ1-1, with unresolved D. The CDR3 is made up of 13 amino acids. V dropped 7 bases and J dropped 0 bases, with 12 bases sitting between them. Germline assignment: CDR1 SQVTM and CDR2 ANQGSEA. CDR3 sequence reads: CSALRQMNTEAFF. CDR3 sequence (DNA): TGCAGCGCCCTCAGACAAATGAACACTGAAGCTTTCTTT.

J is TRBJ2-5 and V is TRBV28; D perhaps matches TRBD2 (6 bases). Trimming stripped 7 bases from V and 3 bases from J, with 18 bases between. This CDR3 contains 15 residues. In germline, CDR1 is MDHEN, CDR2 SYDVKM. The CDR3 sequence is CASTLGLLSKETQYF. CDR3 sequence (DNA): TGTGCCAGCACCCTGGGACTCTTATCGAAAGAGACCCAGTACTTC.

The chain links TRBV7-9 to TRBJ1-1; a weak D match, TRBD1 (6 bases). This CDR3 has 16 amino acids. Germline assignment: CDR1 SEHNR and CDR2 FQNEAQ (reference sequence). Trimming shortened V by 2 bases and J by 5 bases, and 18 bases separated the two germline ends. The CDR3 DNA follows: TGTGCCAGCAGCTTAAACAGGGTAGCAGGGAAGACTGAAGCTTTCTTT. It is translated as CASSLNRVAGKTEAFF. Supplemented by reference TRBV7-9 and TRBJ1-1, the full variable domain reads DTGVSQNPRHKITKRGQNVTFRCDPISEHNRLYWYRQTLGQGPEFLTYFQNEAQLEKSRLLSDRFSAERPKGSFSTLEIQRTEQGDSAMYLCASSLNRVAGKTEAFFGQGTRLTVV.

This clone was found once. The chain uses TRBV3-1 (or the pseudogene TRBV3-2) and TRBJ2-5, with D unclear. CDR3 size: 15 residues. V lost 1 base and J lost 5, with 14 bases in between. CDR1 LGHDT and CDR2 YNNKEL come from the germline V gene (reference sequence). In DNA form, the CDR3 reads TGTGCCAGCAGCCAAGGGGCCTCACCAAGGGAGACCCAGTACTTC. This sequence encodes CASSQGASPRETQYF.

The V call is TRBV5-6, the J call TRBJ1-6; TRBD1 matches 8 bases. The germline gives CDR1 SGHDT, CDR2 YYEEEE. V shed 5 bases and J 0 bases; nucleotides not matched to a gene: 7. The CDR3 is 17 amino acids. CDR3 DNA: TGTGCCAGCAGGCTCAGGGGGCCAAGCTCCTATAATTCACCCCTCCACTTT. This translates into CASRLRGPSSYNSPLHF.

V and J are TRBV9 and TRBJ1-5; D gene ambiguous. The germline V gene has CDR1 SGDLS and CDR2 YYNGEE. Trimming left V 3 bases short and J 4 bases short, with 11 bases between. CDR3 length: 14 residues. This CDR3 reads CASSDGRRNQPQHF. The CDR3 nucleotides read TGTGCCAGCAGCGACGGACGGAGGAATCAGCCCCAGCATTTT.

The gene calls are TRBV13 and TRBJ2-1, with 8 bases fitting TRBD1. The V segment lost 4 bases and the J segment 1 base; nucleotides outside the gene matches: 6. Germline V lookup: CDR1 PRHDT, CDR2 FYEKMQ (reference sequence). The CDR3 totals 16 residues. Written as DNA, the CDR3 is TGTGCCAGCAGCTCGGTAAACAGGGGGTCCTACAATGAGCAGTTCTTC. Protein: CASSSVNRGSYNEQFF.